The rows below give T cell receptor beta chains drawn from one sample of a study of spatial heterogeneity in lung cancer. TCRdb reprocessed the 5' RACE reads with MiXCR, giving one entry per CDR3 protein. The sample consists of about 85,000 distinct CDR3 sequences, about 20% of them appearing once. Sequencing was performed on PBMCs, taken at surgery. The receptors come from a male donor with early-stage non-small cell lung cancer. The CDR3 runs from the conserved cysteine through the conserved F or W. The order of the fields is clone size, V gene, J gene, D gene, CDR3 DNA, CDR3 protein. D genes are given only for firm matches. The size of a clone is reported for some rows only, either as once, few or many, or as a class for expanded clones.

NA	TRBV11-1	TRBJ2-1	NA	TGTGCCAGCAGCCGAGAAAGCTACAATGAGCAGTTCTTC	CASSRESYNEQFF
NA	TRBV5-1	TRBJ2-2	NA	TGCGCCAGCAGCATAACCGGGGAGCTGTTTTTT	CASSITGELFF
NA	TRBV20-1	TRBJ2-7	TRBD1	TGCAGTGCTAGAGATCTCGGACAGGGTACCTACGAGCAGTACTTC	CSARDLGQGTYEQYF
few	TRBV2	TRBJ2-3	TRBD2	TGTGCCAGCAGTGGACTAGCGGGGCCAGCAGATACGCAGTATTTT	CASSGLAGPADTQYF
NA	TRBV6-1	TRBJ2-2	NA	TGTGCCAGCAGTGAAGCCCTCGACAGTGCGTACCCCGGGGAGCTGTTTTTT	CASSEALDSAYPGELFF
NA	TRBV6-2/TRBV6-3	TRBJ2-7	NA	TGTGCCAGCAACCAGGACAGTTTTTTAGCCTACGAGCAGTACTTC	CASNQDSFLAYEQYF
many	TRBV7-6	TRBJ2-1	NA	TGTGCCAGCAGCTTAGGGAGTGTCGGTGGCGGTCGATTTGAGCAGTTCTTC	CASSLGSVGGGRFEQFF
NA	TRBV11-2	TRBJ1-4	NA	TGTGCCAGCAGCTTATCTTTGCCAGGCCCTAGCGAAAAACTGTTTTTT	CASSLSLPGPSEKLFF
many	TRBV5-1	TRBJ2-7	TRBD1	TGCGCCAGCAGCTCTCACTGGACAGGGACCTACGAGCAGTACTTC	CASSSHWTGTYEQYF
few	TRBV20-1	TRBJ2-3	NA	TGCAGTGCTAGTCGGGGGGATACGCAGTATTTT	CSASRGDTQYF
few	TRBV7-3	TRBJ2-4	TRBD1	TGTGCCAGCAGCTTGTCAGGGGGAAACATTCAGTACTTC	CASSLSGGNIQYF
NA	TRBV11-2	TRBJ2-2	NA	TGTGCCAGCAGCTTAGGGACAGCCGGGGAGCTGTTTTTT	CASSLGTAGELFF
many	TRBV19	TRBJ2-5	NA	TGTGCCAGTAGTATCAAAGGGTTTGAGACCCAGTACTTC	CASSIKGFETQYF
NA	TRBV30	TRBJ1-1	NA	TGTGCCTGGAGTGTAGTGGTGAACACTGAAGCTTTCTTT	CAWSVVVNTEAFF
many	TRBV4-3	TRBJ1-6	NA	TGCGCCAGCAGCCAAGAGAGGGGGAGGACACCCCTCCACTTT	CASSQERGRTPLHF
many	TRBV5-6	TRBJ2-4	NA	TGTGCCAGCACATCGCCTACCGGGGCCAAAAACATTCAGTACTTC	CASTSPTGAKNIQYF
NA	TRBV27	TRBJ2-7	NA	TGTGCCAGCAGTTTAGCGGACAAATTCGCCTACGAGCAGTACTTC	CASSLADKFAYEQYF
NA	TRBV7-8	TRBJ2-2	NA	TGTGCCAGCAGCCCCGGCGTGGCGCCTAACACCGGGGAGCTGTTTTTT	CASSPGVAPNTGELFF
few	TRBV28	TRBJ2-1	TRBD2	TGTGCCAGCAGTGCGGATCCGGGACTAGCGGGACGCAATGAGCAGTTCTTC	CASSADPGLAGRNEQFF
few	TRBV9	TRBJ1-2	NA	TGTGCCAGCAGCGTAGACCGAGAAAACTATGGCTACACCTTC	CASSVDRENYGYTF
NA	TRBV10-3	TRBJ1-2	NA	TGTGCCATCAGTGAGTACAGGGAAAACGGCTACACCTTC	CAISEYRENGYTF
NA	TRBV10-3	TRBJ1-2	NA	TGTGCCATCAGTGAGGGGGGAATCGGCTATGGCTACACCTTC	CAISEGGIGYGYTF
NA	TRBV18	TRBJ2-5	TRBD1	TGTGCCAGCTCACCCGGGACAGCCCAAGAGACCCAGTACTTC	CASSPGTAQETQYF
few	TRBV7-9	TRBJ2-2	NA	TGTGCCAGCAGCTTTTACGAGGCCGGGGAGCTGTTTTTT	CASSFYEAGELFF
NA	TRBV11-1	TRBJ2-7	NA	TGTGCCAGCAGCTTAGTGGACGGCACCTACGAGCAGTACTTC	CASSLVDGTYEQYF
few	TRBV20-1	TRBJ2-7	TRBD1	TGCAGTGCTACGGGACAGGGGAGGTTCGAGCAGTACTTC	CSATGQGRFEQYF
NA	TRBV11-2	TRBJ1-1	NA	TGTGCCAGCAGCTTAATTGGCACCTTGAACACTGAAGCTTTCTTT	CASSLIGTLNTEAFF
NA	TRBV10-3	TRBJ2-5	NA	TGTACCATCAGCAACAGGGAAGGAGAGACCCAGTACTTC	CTISNREGETQYF
many	TRBV4-1	TRBJ1-1	NA	TGCGCCAGCAGCCAAGGGTCAGGGGCCATGAACACTGAAGCTTTCTTT	CASSQGSGAMNTEAFF
NA	TRBV18	TRBJ2-1	NA	TGTGCCAGCTCACCTACCCAGTACAGGGAGAGGAATGAGCAGTTCTTC	CASSPTQYRERNEQFF
NA	TRBV10-2	TRBJ2-3	NA	TGCGCCAGCAGTGGAACGGGGGGACAGGCAGATACGCAGTATTTT	CASSGTGGQADTQYF
few	TRBV3-2	TRBJ1-1	NA	TGTGCCAGCAGCCAAGCCAGGCCAGGGGCAAGTCGGCAATCGGACACTGAAGCTTTCTTT	CASSQARPGASRQSDTEAFF
NA	TRBV28	TRBJ1-2	NA	TGTGCCAGCAGCCCCACAGGTTTCAACAACTATGGCTACACCTTC	CASSPTGFNNYGYTF
few	TRBV5-1	TRBJ1-4	NA	TGCGCCAGCAGCCGGGAGTTGGGTGAACTGTTTTTT	CASSRELGELFF
few	TRBV5-5	TRBJ2-2	NA	TGTGCCAGCAGCCCCTACTTAACCTTGAACACCGGGGAGCTGTTTTTT	CASSPYLTLNTGELFF
few	TRBV10-3	TRBJ2-7	NA	TGTGCCATCAGCCGGGGATCCTACGAGCAGTACTTC	CAISRGSYEQYF
NA	TRBV7-3	TRBJ1-6	NA	TGTGCCAGCAGCTTCGAGAAGAAGTCACCCCTCCACTTT	CASSFEKKSPLHF
NA	TRBV29-1	TRBJ1-1	TRBD1	TGCAGCGTAACAGGGGGCACTGAAGCTTTCTTT	CSVTGGTEAFF
NA	TRBV20-1	TRBJ1-2	NA	TGCAGTGCCCAAACGCCTGACGGGGGGCTTAGCGTGGACTATGGCTACACCTTC	CSAQTPDGGLSVDYGYTF
NA	TRBV7-9	TRBJ2-7	NA	TGTGCCAGCACCCCCTCGGTCGGTGCAGCCTACGAGCAGTACTTC	CASTPSVGAAYEQYF
NA	TRBV18	TRBJ2-4	TRBD1	TGTGCCAGCTCATCTTTGACGGGACAGGGGTCTACTGTAGCCAAAAACATTCAGTACTTC	CASSSLTGQGSTVAKNIQYF
few	TRBV12-3/TRBV12-4	TRBJ1-2	TRBD1	TGTGCCAGCAGTCTCGGACAGGGGAACTATGGCTACACCTTC	CASSLGQGNYGYTF
NA	TRBV5-1	TRBJ2-2	TRBD2	TGCGCCAGCAGCTTGGTTGCGGGAGTTTCCGGGGAGCTGTTTTTT	CASSLVAGVSGELFF
NA	TRBV12-3/TRBV12-4	TRBJ2-5	TRBD1	TGTGCCAGCAGTTTCGGGACAGGGGAAGAGACCCAGTACTTC	CASSFGTGEETQYF
NA	TRBV20-1	TRBJ2-7	NA	TGCAGTGCCAATGCGGGTAGAGCCTACGAGCAGTACTTC	CSANAGRAYEQYF
few	TRBV6-6	TRBJ1-2	NA	TGTGCCAGCAGTTCCACTTTGGTGGGCTATGGCTACACCTTC	CASSSTLVGYGYTF
few	TRBV3-1	TRBJ1-6	NA	TGTGCCAGCAGTTCCGAGGGGGGGACACCCCTCCACTTT	CASSSEGGTPLHF
few	TRBV24-1	TRBJ1-5	TRBD1	TGTGCCACCAGTGCCACAGGGGGCGGTCAGCCCCAGCATTTT	CATSATGGGQPQHF
many	TRBV5-1	TRBJ2-5	NA	TGCGCCAGCAGCTTGGGGCAGGGAAGCGAGACCCAGTACTTC	CASSLGQGSETQYF
NA	TRBV28	TRBJ2-3	NA	TGTGCCAGCAGTCGCACAGGGAGGTTCAGCACAGATACGCAGTATTTT	CASSRTGRFSTDTQYF
NA	TRBV19	TRBJ2-5	NA	TGTGCCAGTAGTATCCGTGGACCGGATACCGGAGAGACCCAGTACTTC	CASSIRGPDTGETQYF
few	TRBV28	TRBJ2-5	NA	TGTGCCAGCAGTTTCGCACTCCAAGAGACCCAGTACTTC	CASSFALQETQYF
few	TRBV9	TRBJ2-7	NA	TGTGCCAGCAGCGTAGGGCAGGGACCCGCGGCCTACGAGCAGTACTTC	CASSVGQGPAAYEQYF
NA	TRBV5-1	TRBJ1-4	NA	TGCGCCAGCAGCTTTAGGGATGGAAAACTGTCTTTT	CASSFRDGKLSF
NA	TRBV5-1	TRBJ2-2	NA	TGCGCCAGCAGCTTGATGCGGGTTAACACCGGGGAGCTGTTTTTT	CASSLMRVNTGELFF
few	TRBV20-1	TRBJ1-5	NA	TGCAGTGCCTCGACACCGAATCAGCCCCAGCATTTT	CSASTPNQPQHF
NA	TRBV5-6	TRBJ2-7	TRBD2	TGTGCCAGCACCCCGGGACTAACATCCTACGAGCAGTACTTC	CASTPGLTSYEQYF
NA	TRBV14	TRBJ1-1	NA	TGTGCCAGCAGCCAAGTGGGACGGATGGGGGATGAAGCTTTCTTT	CASSQVGRMGDEAFF
many	TRBV20-1	TRBJ2-2	NA	TGCAGTGCTAGGTCCGATGGAACCGGGGAGCTGTTTTTT	CSARSDGTGELFF
NA	TRBV6-2/TRBV6-3	TRBJ2-3	NA	TGTGCCAGCAGCCCGACAGCGAGCACAGATACGCAGTATTTT	CASSPTASTDTQYF